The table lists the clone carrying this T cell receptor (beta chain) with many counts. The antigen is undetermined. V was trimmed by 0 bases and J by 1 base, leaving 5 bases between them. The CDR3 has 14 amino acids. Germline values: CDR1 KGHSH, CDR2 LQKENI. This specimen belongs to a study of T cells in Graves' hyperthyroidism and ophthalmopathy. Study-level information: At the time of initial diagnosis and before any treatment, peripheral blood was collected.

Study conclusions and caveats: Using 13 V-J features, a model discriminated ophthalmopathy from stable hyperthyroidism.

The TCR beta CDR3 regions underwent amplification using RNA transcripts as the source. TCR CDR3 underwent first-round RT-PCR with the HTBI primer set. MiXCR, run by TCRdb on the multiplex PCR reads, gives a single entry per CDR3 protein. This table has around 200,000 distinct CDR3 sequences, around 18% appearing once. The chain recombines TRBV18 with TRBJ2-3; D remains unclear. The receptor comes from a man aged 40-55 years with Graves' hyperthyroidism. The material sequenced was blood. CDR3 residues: CASSPPGGTDTQYF. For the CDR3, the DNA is TGTGCCAGCTCACCACCGGGCGGCACAGATACGCAGTATTTT.